The sequence of this T cell receptor (beta chain) was determined in a study of T cell repertoires in cytomegalovirus infection. Study background: CMV infection and matching HLA type were both indicated by public TCR beta signatures.

TCRdb called the reads again in MiXCR, with one record for every CDR3 protein. Of just under 300,000 distinct CDR3 sequences listed, around 10% were seen once; the top ten hold around 2.4%. This clonotype was counted ten times or more. Its target is unknown. The length of the CDR3 is 14 residues. V lost 6 bases and J 7 bases, leaving 21 bases between the germline ends. The V gene's germline CDR1 is DFQATT and CDR2 SNEGSKA (reference sequence). General observations from the study: Ex vivo, HLA-C-restricted CMV-specific TCR beta clonotypes prevailed over the rest of the response. Using cumulative public TCR beta family frequency, the authors identified those who carried CMV together with the relevant HLA.

The chain has TRBV20-1 and TRBJ1-2, with a tentative D call TRBD1 (6 bases). The specimen was PBMCs. The receptor's source is a human donor in good health (CMV status not recorded). Some clones in this sample may be carry-over from other donors' samples. The CDR3 coding sequence is TGCAGTGCCCCCGGACAGACTATCTCCGCTGGCTACACCTTC. Translated, it gives CSAPGQTISAGYTF.